This TCR beta chain was sequenced during a study of T cell changes during pregnancy in multiple sclerosis. This table comes from immunoSEQ multiplex PCR, and its TCRdb copy is limited to in-frame clones, with some not included. The sample carries 100,000 or so clones, 75% to 95% recorded once. This CDR3 is built from 13 residues. Trimming took off 6 bases at V and 3 bases at J, with 12 bases between the two ends. The V gene's germline CDR1 is SNHLY and CDR2 FYNNEI. The receptor comes from a female donor with multiple sclerosis, enrolled in a pregnancy study. Source: peripheral blood, taken in the second trimester of pregnancy. V and J are TRBV2 and TRBJ2-7, with D possibly TRBD2 on 6 matching bases. CDR3 coding DNA: TGTGCCAGCAGGGGGGACTCTGACTACGAGCAGTACTTC. Translated, it gives CASRGDSDYEQYF.